Each of the 4 T cell receptor beta chains below was sequenced from the same sample in a study of cytomegalovirus exposure and HLA in healthy donors (dated by TCRdb to about 2017). Library creation used the immunoSEQ multiplex PCR assay. For the multiplex PCR, a mixture combining 60 forward primers for TCR Vbeta segments and 13 reverse primers for TCR Jbeta segments was used. TCRdb retrieved this table from immuneACCESS and kept in-frame rearrangements only. Not all clones are present; in checked studies, unresolved V genes account for under half, and no reason is known for the remainder. A total of approximately 140,000 clones appear in this sample, roughly 88% of them only once. Of the sample, less than 3.5% falls within the top ten clones. The sequenced sample consisted of PBMCs. Source of these receptors: a man aged 50 to 59 in good health and CMV-seronegative.

The chain recombines TRBV4-1 with TRBJ2-3; TRBD2 is a possible D gene (6 bases). Trimming removed 3 bases at V and 2 bases at J, with 12 bases between. The CDR3 loop spans 15 amino acids. The germline gives CDR1 MGHRA, CDR2 YSYEKL. CDR3: CASSQPRGSTDTQYF. DNA of the CDR3: TGCGCCAGCAGCCAGCCGCGGGGATCCACAGATACGCAGTATTTT.

The V and J genes are TRBV9 and TRBJ2-3; no reliable D call. V was clipped by 3 bases and J by 6 bases, with 8 bases between them. In germline, CDR1 is SGDLS, CDR2 YYNGEE. The CDR3 spans 12 residues. The CDR3 here is CASSALTDTQYF. The CDR3 nucleotides read TGTGCCAGCAGCGCACTAACGGATACGCAGTATTTT.

CDR3 coding DNA: TGCGCCAGCAGCTTGGGGGTCGGGGGTTCTAATGAAAAACTGTTTTTT. As protein: CASSLGVGGSNEKLFF. The rearrangement links TRBV5-1 to TRBJ1-4, with D possibly being TRBD1 (5 bases). This CDR3 comprises 16 residues. V lost 0 bases and J lost 3, with 12 bases in between. CDR1 and CDR2 from the germline V gene are SGHRS and YFSETQ.

This clone was counted between two and nine times. This sequence joins TRBV18 and TRBJ2-7, with TRBD2 matching 8 bases. The CDR3 runs to 16 residues. V lost 3 bases and J lost 3; bases outside the gene matches: 10. Germline V lookup: CDR1 KGHSH, CDR2 LQKENI. The CDR3 sequence: CASSPPGAGVLYEQYF. The CDR3 DNA sequence: TGTGCCAGCTCACCCCCTGGAGCGGGGGTCCTCTACGAGCAGTACTTC. Based on the CDR3 plus reference TRBV18 and TRBJ2-7, the full variable domain is NAGVMQNPRHLVRRRGQEARLRCSPMKGHSHVYWYRQLPEEGLKFMVYLQKENIIDESGMPKERFSAEFPKEGPSILRIQQVVRGDSAAYFCASSPPGAGVLYEQYFGPGTRLTVT.